The entry below describes one T cell receptor (beta chain). What it binds is not known. This CDR3 has 12 amino acids. Germline CDR1 is ENHRY and CDR2 is SYGVKD. Diagnosis rested on symptoms, serum thyroxine and TRAb, thyroid ultrasound, and orbital computed tomography. This entry comes from a study of T cells in Graves' hyperthyroidism and ophthalmopathy. Study-wide points: Ophthalmopathy could be told apart from stable hyperthyroidism with a 13 V-J model.

Amplified TCR beta CDR3 regions derived from RNA transcripts. Carried out on the TCR CDR3, a first-round RT-PCR used the HTBI primer set. Each CDR3 protein is one row after TCRdb ran MiXCR on the multiplex PCR reads. This sample has approximately 640,000 distinct CDR3 sequences, with roughly 46% found just once. Sequences were obtained from peripheral blood or thyroid tissue (not recorded which). The rearrangement joins TRBV10-3 to TRBJ2-1; D gene unclear. Judging by the DNA end, TRBJ2-7 fits better; the J call may be wrong. This clonotype was obtained from an adult man with Graves' disease, either hyperthyroidism or ophthalmopathy (not recorded which). CDR3 sequence reads: CAISDLSNEQYF. The CDR3 DNA reads TGTGCCATCAGTGACCTCAGCAATGAGCAGTACTTC.